Following are 9 T cell receptor beta chains from one sample sequenced in a study of blood T cell repertoires in COVID-19. Here immunoSEQ multiplex PCR was the method, and the copy in TCRdb shows in-frame clones only, minus some. The sample yields some 150,000 clones, 88% seen once. The sample taken for sequencing was peripheral blood. These receptors were taken from a human donor in a cohort sampled during active COVID-19.

A word on this clone: The same CDR3 is also encoded by other DNA sequences in this sample. J is TRBJ2-1 and V is TRBV6-1; 11 bases are a match to TRBD2. Germline V gene lookup returns CDR1 MNHNS and CDR2 SASEGT. V lost 4 bases, J lost 1 base, and 3 bases stayed unmatched. The CDR3 length is 16 residues. CDR3 DNA sequence: TGTGCCAGCAGTGGCCGACTAGCGGGATCCTACAATGAGCAGTTCTTC. Amino acids: CASSGRLAGSYNEQFF.

The genes are TRBV11-2 and TRBJ1-1; no definite D call. Trimming removed 0 bases at V and 11 bases at J, with 13 bases between. The CDR3 is made up of 13 amino acids. Germline V lookup: CDR1 SGHAT, CDR2 FQNNGV. The CDR3 loop reads CASSLDRDGRAFF. In nucleotides, the CDR3 is TGTGCCAGCAGCTTAGATAGAGACGGGAGGGCTTTCTTT.

The chain combines TRBV7-9 with TRBJ1-1; TRBD1 matches at 7 bases. Germline-derived CDR1 and CDR2 are SEHNR and FQNEAQ (reference sequence). Germline trimming cut 2 bases from V and 4 bases from J; bases unmatched to any gene: 4. The CDR3 contains 14 residues. DNA for the CDR3: TGTGCCAGCAGCTTAAAGGGGGCGGGCACTGAAGCTTTCTTT. Translation: CASSLKGAGTEAFF.

The genes are TRBV9 and TRBJ2-7; TRBD2 aligns across 7 bases. Germline values: CDR1 SGDLS, CDR2 YYNGEE. This CDR3 is built from 14 residues. Trimming at V came to 1 base and at J to 6 bases, leaving 7 bases not matched to a gene. CDR3 residues: CASSVKAGTGEQYF. CDR3 nucleotide sequence: TGTGCCAGCAGCGTAAAAGCGGGAACGGGCGAGCAGTACTTC.

The count of this clone is one. The chain links TRBV10-2 to TRBJ2-1; 16 nucleotides align to TRBD2. CDR3 length: 16 residues. V was clipped by 6 bases and J by 3 bases; unmatched bases: 2. Germline CDR1 reads WSHSY; CDR2 reads SAAADI. This chain's CDR3 is CASRGLAGGYYNEQFF. Written as DNA, the CDR3 is TGCGCCAGCAGGGGACTAGCGGGAGGGTACTACAATGAGCAGTTCTTC.

The rearrangement joins TRBV28 to TRBJ2-7, with 12 bases fitting TRBD2. Germline CDR1 reads MDHEN; CDR2 reads SYDVKM. The CDR3 is 15 residues long. Trimming took 6 bases from V and 3 from J; bases not matched to a gene: 6. CDR3 nucleotide sequence: TGTGCCAGCAGGGTACGACTAGCGGGAGTCTACGAGCAGTACTTC. Amino acids: CASRVRLAGVYEQYF.

Turning to this clone: Distinct nucleotide sequences in the sample also encode this CDR3. V gene TRBV30 combines with J gene TRBJ2-3; 10 nucleotides match TRBD1. CDR3 length: 13 amino acids. Germline V gene data show CDR1 as GTSNPN and CDR2 as SVGIG (reference sequence). The V gene end was trimmed by 8 bases and the J gene end by 3 bases; junction bases not matched to a gene: 5. The CDR3 region is CATRDRGTDTQYF. The CDR3 DNA reads as TGTGCCACCCGGGACAGGGGTACAGATACGCAGTATTTT.

This clone was observed a handful of times. The chain has TRBV7-2 and TRBJ2-1; 9 positions agree with TRBD2. V shed 1 base and J 6 bases; nucleotides not matched to a gene: 7. The CDR3 length is 16 residues. The germline gives CDR1 SGHTA, CDR2 FQGNSA. This CDR3 is CASSLGGGRVGNEQFF. The CDR3 DNA follows: TGTGCCAGCAGCTTAGGCGGCGGGAGGGTGGGCAATGAGCAGTTCTTC.

The V gene is TRBV6-2 or TRBV6-3, the J gene TRBJ1-2, with D perhaps matching TRBD1 (6 bases). The germline V gene has CDR1 MNHEY and CDR2 SVGEGT. V was clipped by 0 bases and J by 3 bases, with 17 bases between them. CDR3 length: 17 residues. The CDR3 sequence is CASSYSRGSGHDYGYTF. CDR3 DNA: TGTGCCAGCAGTTACTCCCGGGGATCGGGACACGACTATGGCTACACCTTC.